Presented here are 2 T cell receptor beta chains from one specimen sequenced in a study of blood T cells in healthy people across ages. With a J-beta primer mix and a sample-barcoded 5' primer, a second PCR ran about 7 to 11 cycles. TCRdb redid the calling of the 5' RACE reads with MiXCR, one entry per CDR3 protein. Among roughly 1.5 million distinct CDR3 sequences listed, approximately 42% were seen once. Sequencing was carried out using blood. These receptors came from a woman aged 18-29 years in good health.

J is TRBJ2-1 and V is TRBV29-1; D remains ambiguous. The J call may not be correct, given that the DNA end is closer to TRBJ2-7. There are 15 residues in the CDR3. Germline-derived CDR1 and CDR2 are SQVTM and ANQGSEA. The CDR3 is CSVSSGLTSYNEQYF. In DNA form, the CDR3 reads TGCAGCGTTTCTAGTGGGTTAACGTCCTACAATGAGCAGTACTTC.

The chain uses TRBV4-1 and TRBJ2-7; TRBD2 aligns across 7 bases. This CDR3 has 15 residues. Trimming at V came to 0 bases and at J to 7 bases, leaving 9 bases not matched to a gene. The germline gives CDR1 MGHRA, CDR2 YSYEKL. CDR3 nucleotides: TGCGCCAGCAGCCAAGATCCTACCCCCGGGAGGGAGCAGTACTTC. Its protein is CASSQDPTPGREQYF.